This TCR beta chain comes out of a study of metastatic and nonmetastatic thyroid tumors (TCRdb year 2020). Some background on the complete study: For patients with malignant and with benign thyroid disease, the researchers compared repertoires between peripheral blood samples and tumor or nodule tissue samples.

The CDR3 goes from the cysteine to the phenylalanine over 17 residues. Only the CDR3 portion is preserved as DNA: 51 bases, with reading frame beginning at the first base. The junction shows trimming of 4 bases on V and 1 base on J, plus 21 bases between the germline ends. The germline V gene supplies CDR1 SGHRS and CDR2 YFSETQ. Remarks on this clone: The clone's antigen remains unknown. Per-base quality was not reported, and no clone a single base away is much larger than it.

Receptors were amplified or captured by PCR. The instrument was an Illumina HiSeq 4000. The TCR beta-chain CDR3 region of each patient was profiled by high-throughput sequencing. As for how the authors treated the data: CDR3 differences across clinicopathological groups were used to build a classifier for discriminating distant-metastatic papillary thyroid cancer patients. The Shannon index was used to measure repertoire diversity, and the Morisita-Horn index was used to measure how similar tumor and blood repertoires were. Using fastp trimming at Q25 and MiXCR clonotype assembly, TCRdb reanalyzed the public sequencing data and kept in-frame beta chains. The V and J calls were not made by the authors but by TCRdb's processing. In this sample the table shows about 12,000 clones, 20% to 30% of which occur a single time. About 20% of the sample is held by the ten biggest clonotypes. Before undergoing thyroid surgery, none of the patients had been given any kind of treatment. The study retrospectively analysed patient clinical samples collected from the early 2010s to the late 2010s using T-cell receptor beta sequencing.

Findings and caveats that apply to the study as a whole: In both blood and tumor samples, malignant tumors were reported to have significantly higher TCR beta diversity than benign nodules.

The sample was tumor tissue. The TCR originated in a female donor with papillary thyroid cancer or a benign thyroid nodule (not recorded which). Some clones in this sample may be carry-over from other donors' samples. The chain is made from TRBV5-1 and TRBJ2-7; a tentative D call is TRBD2 (5 bases match). CDR3 protein: CASSPQPAAQLSYEQYF. The DNA sequence is as follows: TGCGCCAGCAGCCCCCAACCAGCGGCACAGCTATCCTACGAGCAGTACTTC.